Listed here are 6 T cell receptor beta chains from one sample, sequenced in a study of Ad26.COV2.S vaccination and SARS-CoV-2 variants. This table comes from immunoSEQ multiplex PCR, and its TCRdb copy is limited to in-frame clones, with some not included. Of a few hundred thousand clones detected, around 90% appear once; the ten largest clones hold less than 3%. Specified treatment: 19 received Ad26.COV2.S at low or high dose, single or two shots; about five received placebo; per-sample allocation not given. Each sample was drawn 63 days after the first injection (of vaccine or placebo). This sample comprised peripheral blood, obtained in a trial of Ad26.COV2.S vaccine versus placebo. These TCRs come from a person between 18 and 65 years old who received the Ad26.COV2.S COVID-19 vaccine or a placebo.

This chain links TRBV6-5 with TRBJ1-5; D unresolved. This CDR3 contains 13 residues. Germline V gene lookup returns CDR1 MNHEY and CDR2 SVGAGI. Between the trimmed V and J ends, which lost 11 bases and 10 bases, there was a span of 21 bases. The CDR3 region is CAVGKRASDPQHF. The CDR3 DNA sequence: TGTGCCGTCGGAAAACGGGCCTCGGATCCCCAGCATTTT.

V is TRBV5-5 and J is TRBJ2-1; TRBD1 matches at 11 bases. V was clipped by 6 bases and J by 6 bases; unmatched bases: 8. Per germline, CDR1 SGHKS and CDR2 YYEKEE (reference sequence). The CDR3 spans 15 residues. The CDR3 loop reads CASNTGTGGRNEQFF. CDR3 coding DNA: TGTGCCAGCAACACCGGGACAGGGGGTCGCAATGAGCAGTTCTTC.

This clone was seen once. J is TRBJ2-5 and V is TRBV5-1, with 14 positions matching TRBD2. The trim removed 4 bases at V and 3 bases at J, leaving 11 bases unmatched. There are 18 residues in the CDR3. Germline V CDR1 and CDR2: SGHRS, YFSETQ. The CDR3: CASSPRLAGGWEEETQYF. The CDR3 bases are TGCGCCAGCAGCCCGCGACTAGCGGGGGGGTGGGAAGAAGAGACCCAGTACTTC.

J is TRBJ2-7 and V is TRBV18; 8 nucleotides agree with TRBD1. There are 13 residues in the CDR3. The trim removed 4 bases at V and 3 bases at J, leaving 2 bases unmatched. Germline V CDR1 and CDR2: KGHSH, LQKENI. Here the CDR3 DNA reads TGTGCCAGCTCACGGACAGGGCTCTACGAGCAGTACGTC. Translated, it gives CASSRTGLYEQYV.

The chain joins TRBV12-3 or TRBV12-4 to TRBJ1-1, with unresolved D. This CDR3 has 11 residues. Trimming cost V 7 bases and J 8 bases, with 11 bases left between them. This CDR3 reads CASTFSGEAFF. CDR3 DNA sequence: TGTGCCAGCACGTTCAGCGGAGAAGCTTTCTTT.

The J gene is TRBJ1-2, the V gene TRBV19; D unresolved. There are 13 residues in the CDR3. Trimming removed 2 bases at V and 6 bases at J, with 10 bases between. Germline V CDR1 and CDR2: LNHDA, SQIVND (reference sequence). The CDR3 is CASSILGGDGYTF. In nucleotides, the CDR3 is TGTGCCAGTAGTATATTGGGCGGGGATGGCTACACCTTC.